This TCR beta chain was observed in a study of blood T cell repertoires in COVID-19. Produced via immunoSEQ multiplex PCR; TCRdb's table is partial and in-frame only. Of some 80,000 clones in the sample, 87% were seen once. The V gene's germline CDR1 is SEHNR and CDR2 FQNEAQ (reference sequence). The ends lost 5 bases at V and 11 bases at J; junction bases unmatched: 11. This CDR3 contains 14 residues. The chain is built from TRBV7-9 and TRBJ2-7; 11 bases agree with TRBD1. The sequenced sample consisted of peripheral blood. The clonotype was recovered from a woman aged 80 or over with active or convalescent COVID-19. Here the CDR3 DNA reads TGTGCCAGCAGCCCCTGGGGGGGACAGGGGGTCGAGTACTTC. Translation gives CASSPWGGQGVEYF.